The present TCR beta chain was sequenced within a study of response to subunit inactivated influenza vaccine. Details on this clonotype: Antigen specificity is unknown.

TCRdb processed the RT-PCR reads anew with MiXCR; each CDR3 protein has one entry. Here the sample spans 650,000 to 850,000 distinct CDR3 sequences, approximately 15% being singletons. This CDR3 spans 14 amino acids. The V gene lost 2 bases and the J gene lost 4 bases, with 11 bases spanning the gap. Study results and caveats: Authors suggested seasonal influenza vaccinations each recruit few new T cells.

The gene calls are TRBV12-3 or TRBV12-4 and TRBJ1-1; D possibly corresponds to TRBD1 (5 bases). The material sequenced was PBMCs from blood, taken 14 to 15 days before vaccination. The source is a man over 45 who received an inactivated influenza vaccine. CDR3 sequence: CASSLLAGSTEAFF. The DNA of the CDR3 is TGTGCCAGCAGTTTATTGGCAGGGTCCACTGAAGCTTTCTTT.